This note documents a single T cell receptor beta chain sequence. The method was immunoSEQ multiplex PCR; TCRdb's version includes in-frame clones alone and lacks a portion of them. The sample has fewer than 130,000 clones, about 94% seen once. This sample was taken from a study of T cell responses to AZD1222 COVID-19 vaccine. Germline CDR1 SGHNT, CDR2 YYREEE (reference sequence). The CDR3 totals 16 residues. V dropped 7 bases and J dropped 0; count of bases not matched to a gene: 7. The sequence derives from an adult who received the AZD1222 COVID-19 vaccine. Sequencing used peripheral blood, obtained 28 days after the second AZD1222 dose. The chain carries TRBV5-4 and TRBJ2-6; 7 positions match TRBD2. CDR3 coding DNA: TGTGCCAGCCGCCCTGGGGGGGGCTCTGGGGCCAACGTCCTGACTTTC. As protein: CASRPGGGSGANVLTF.